The 12 T cell receptor beta chains reported below all come from one sample, sequenced in a study of beta chain features in type 1 diabetes. The sequenced template was cDNA made from the entire isolated RNA. Libraries were prepared by immunoSEQ multiplex PCR; TCRdb keeps only in-frame clonotypes and omits some of them. This sample has fewer than 200,000 clones; about 8.1% occur once, and the top ten carry 0.5% to 0.65%. Sequencing was performed on central memory CD4+ T cells from blood. Receptor source: a man aged 18-30 years in good health.

V is TRBV30 and J is TRBJ1-4; 7 bases are shared with TRBD1. This CDR3 is built from 13 residues. Germline trimming cut 4 bases from V and 7 bases from J; bases unmatched to any gene: 6. Germline loops: CDR1 GTSNPN, CDR2 SVGIG (reference sequence). The CDR3 bases are TGTGCCTGGAAGGGGCAGGGGGGTGAAAAACTGTTTTTT. The encoded protein is CAWKGQGGEKLFF.

The chain is built from TRBV30 and TRBJ2-5; 7 bases are a match to TRBD1. V shed 2 bases, J shed 2 bases, and the junction held 5 bases outside the gene matches. The germline CDR1 and CDR2 sequences are GTSNPN and SVGIG (reference sequence). The CDR3 has 14 amino acids. In DNA, the CDR3 is TGTGCCTGGAGTCGGGACAGACTTCAAGAGACCCAGTACTTC. Translated, it gives CAWSRDRLQETQYF.

The chain carries TRBV28 and TRBJ2-1; 8 bases are a match to TRBD1. Germline V gene data show CDR1 as MDHEN and CDR2 as SYDVKM. The CDR3 is 15 amino acids. Trimming at V came to 5 bases and at J to 9 bases, leaving 12 bases not matched to a gene. The DNA of the CDR3 is TGTGCCAGCAGTAGCCCCGGACAGGGAAGGGCTGAGCAGTTCTTC. Translating gives CASSSPGQGRAEQFF. Using reference TRBV28 and TRBJ2-1 for the parts outside the CDR3, the full variable domain is DVKVTQSSRYLVKRTGEKVFLECVQDMDHENMFWYRQDPGLGLRLIYFSYDVKMKEKGDIPEGYSVSREKKERFSLILESASTNQTSMYLCASSSPGQGRAEQFFGPGTRLTVL.

This clone was observed a handful of times. V is TRBV2 and J is TRBJ1-6; D unclear. Trimming removed 5 bases from V and 6 bases from J, with 8 bases in between. This CDR3 comprises 13 residues. The germline V gene encodes CDR1 SNHLY and CDR2 FYNNEI. CDR3 residues: CASSTQINSPLHF. The DNA for the CDR3 is TGTGCCAGCAGTACCCAGATTAATTCACCCCTCCACTTT.

This clone was observed a single time. V usage is TRBV19 and J usage is TRBJ2-1, with a possible D match to TRBD2 (6 bases). This CDR3 comprises 22 residues. V was clipped by 6 bases and J by 0 bases, with 33 bases between them. Per germline, CDR1 LNHDA and CDR2 SQIVND (reference sequence). In nucleotides, the CDR3 is TGTGCCAGTAGGGGTCGGGATCGGGTATATCAGGGAGGTAACGTCTCCTACAATGAGCAGTTCTTC. Residues: CASRGRDRVYQGGNVSYNEQFF.

The table lists this clone with many counts. The chain joins TRBV15 to TRBJ2-3; no clear D. Deletions cut 3 bases from V and 1 base from J, with 11 bases between. CDR1 LNHNV and CDR2 YYDKDF come from the germline V gene (reference sequence). The CDR3 is made up of 15 amino acids. The CDR3 spells CATSSHTMGTDTQYF. The CDR3 DNA sequence: TGTGCCACCAGCAGCCACACAATGGGCACAGATACGCAGTATTTT.

This clone was observed a handful of times. V is TRBV7-3 and J is TRBJ2-6; weak D call: TRBD2 (5 bases). V was shortened by 2 bases and J by 2 bases, with 16 bases between the two germline ends. The CDR3 has 18 amino acids. CDR1 and CDR2 from the germline V gene are SGHTA and FQGTGA. The CDR3 coding sequence is TGTGCCAGCAGCTTACCCGGGGTGGGAGCGGCTGGGGCCAACGTCCTGACTTTC. This encodes CASSLPGVGAAGANVLTF.

The chain uses TRBV2 and TRBJ2-3; the D gene is possibly TRBD2 (6 bases). Germline V gene lookup returns CDR1 SNHLY and CDR2 FYNNEI. This CDR3 region has 14 residues. The germline V and J ends were trimmed by 8 bases and 2 bases, with 14 bases remaining between them. For the CDR3, the DNA is TGTGCCAGCCTTACGGGACTCTCCACAGATACGCAGTATTTT. This codes for CASLTGLSTDTQYF.

This clone has more than one count but fewer than ten. The chain has TRBV5-1 and TRBJ2-2, with TRBD1 matching 9 bases. After removal of 0 bases from V and 7 bases from J, the junction contained 4 bases not matched to a gene. The CDR3 is made up of 15 amino acids. Per the germline V gene, CDR1 is SGHRS and CDR2 is YFSETQ. Here the CDR3 reads CASSLVTGGHGELFF. CDR3 DNA sequence: TGCGCCAGCAGCTTGGTCACAGGGGGCCACGGGGAGCTGTTTTTT.

J is TRBJ1-5 and V is TRBV5-5; the match to TRBD1 covers 8 bases. The V gene end was trimmed by 4 bases and the J gene end by 5 bases; junction bases not matched to a gene: 5. CDR1 and CDR2 from the germline V gene are SGHKS and YYEKEE (reference sequence). The CDR3 sequence is 14 residues long. The CDR3 loop is CASSRGQEDQPQHF. In DNA form, the CDR3 reads TGTGCCAGCAGCCGGGGACAGGAGGATCAGCCCCAGCATTTT.

DNA of the CDR3: TGCGCCAGCAGCTTACGACCCGGGACAGGCCGAAACACCGGGGAGCTGTTTTTT. Translating it yields CASSLRPGTGRNTGELFF. The chain links TRBV5-1 to TRBJ2-2; 8 nucleotides line up with TRBD1. CDR1 SGHRS and CDR2 YFSETQ come from the germline V gene. The CDR3 totals 18 residues. Trimming removed 2 bases from V and 2 bases from J; junction bases left unmatched: 11.

V usage is TRBV10-3 and J usage is TRBJ2-1; TRBD2 aligns across 7 bases. V was pared by 4 bases and J by 9 bases, with 24 bases of the junction left unmatched. This CDR3 spans 19 amino acids. Germline V lookup: CDR1 ENHRY, CDR2 SYGVKD. The CDR3: CAISVEGPSSRRRECEQFF. CDR3 coding DNA: TGTGCCATCAGTGTAGAAGGGCCGTCGAGCCGGCGGCGGGAGTGTGAGCAGTTCTTC.